This T cell receptor (beta chain) was documented in a study of beta chain features in type 1 diabetes. Study observations and caveats: Using cDNA template may skew counts toward highly expressing activated cells.

Every bit of the isolated RNA underwent reverse transcription, so sequencing read expressed TCRB transcripts. Sequenced by immunoSEQ multiplex PCR; TCRdb stores in-frame clones only, minus some. The sample records about 160,000 clones, roughly 8.1% being singletons. This clone has at least ten counts. Its antigen is still unknown. The germline V gene encodes CDR1 SNHLY and CDR2 FYNNEI. The V end lost 5 bases, the J end lost 6 bases, and 10 bases lay between the germline ends. The CDR3 totals 13 residues. The receptor was derived from a man younger than 35 in good health. Specimen: central memory CD4+ T cells from blood. This sequence joins TRBV2 and TRBJ2-2, with TRBD2 as a possible D gene (5 bases). CDR3 protein: CASSSRAAGELFF. DNA of the CDR3: TGTGCCAGCAGTAGTAGAGCGGCCGGGGAGCTGTTTTTT.